This T cell receptor (beta chain) derives from a study of cytomegalovirus exposure and HLA in healthy donors. Study-wide points: The study dropped some indistinguishable V segments, TRBV6-2 and TRBV6-3 among them. HLA alleles showed associations with some 15,000 TCR beta sequences in a later analysis, at a 0.05 false discovery rate.

As to this clone: What it binds is unknown.

The CDR3 length is 13 residues. V lost 4 bases, J lost 1 base, and 7 bases lay in between. From germline, CDR1 is SNHLY and CDR2 FYNNEI. The PCR had 60 Vbeta and 13 Jbeta primers. How the authors handled the data: It was a later analysis that counted 79 million or so unique TCR beta chains, of which roughly 11 million were shared. Some clones are missing from TCRdb's copy, which holds only in-frame ones; the method was immunoSEQ multiplex PCR. V and J calls and clone size are given by that table; D and trimming were obtained from the DNA. The table includes around 230,000 clones, 78% detected once. This TCR derives from a boy aged 10-17 years in good health and CMV-seronegative. The sequenced material came from PBMCs. The rearrangement links TRBV2 to TRBJ2-5; TRBD2 is a possible D gene (6 bases). CDR3 loop: CASSGTTQETQYF. As DNA, the CDR3 is TGTGCCAGCAGTGGGACTACCCAAGAGACCCAGTACTTC.